The entry below describes one T cell receptor beta chain. Looked up from germline, CDR1 is KGHDR and CDR2 is SFDVKD. Trimming at V came to 2 bases and at J to 8 bases, leaving 5 bases not matched to a gene. The CDR3 loop spans 14 amino acids. The data stem from a study of blood T cell repertoires in COVID-19. The wider study: Both acute and convalescent COVID-19 samples were obtained from the United States, Italy and Spain. From T cells, B-cell-depleted T cells, or PBMCs came the material, which was cDNA or gDNA.

Original processing notes: For nucleated cells, counts were estimated from reference gene primer amplification. Generated by immunoSEQ multiplex PCR, the TCRdb table keeps only in-frame clones and is missing some. That table is the source of V, J and clone size, and D and trimming were worked out from the DNA. The data contain 450,000 or so clones, approximately 92% of them singletons. This chain joins TRBV24-1 and TRBJ2-1; 7 bases are shared with TRBD1. The receptor's source is a man younger than 35 with COVID-19, enrolled during active disease. Sequenced sample: peripheral blood. CDR3 sequence reads: CATSDSTGAHEQFF. The CDR3 DNA reads as TGTGCCACCAGTGATTCAACAGGGGCCCATGAGCAGTTCTTC.